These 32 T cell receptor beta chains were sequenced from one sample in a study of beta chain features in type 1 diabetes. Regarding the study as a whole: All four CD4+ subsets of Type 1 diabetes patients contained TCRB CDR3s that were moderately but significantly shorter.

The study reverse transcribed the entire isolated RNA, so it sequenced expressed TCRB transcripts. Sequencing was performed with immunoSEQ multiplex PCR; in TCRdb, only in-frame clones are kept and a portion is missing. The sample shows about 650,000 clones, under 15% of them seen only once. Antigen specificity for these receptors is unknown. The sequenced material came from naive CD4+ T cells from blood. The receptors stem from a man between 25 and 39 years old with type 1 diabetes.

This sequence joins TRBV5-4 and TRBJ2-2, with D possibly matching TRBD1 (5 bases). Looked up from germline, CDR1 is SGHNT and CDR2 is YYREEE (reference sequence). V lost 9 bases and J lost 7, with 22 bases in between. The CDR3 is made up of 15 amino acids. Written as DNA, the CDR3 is TGTGCCACCCGGCGCACAGGCCAGTATAACGGGGAGCTGTTTTTT. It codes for CATRRTGQYNGELFF.

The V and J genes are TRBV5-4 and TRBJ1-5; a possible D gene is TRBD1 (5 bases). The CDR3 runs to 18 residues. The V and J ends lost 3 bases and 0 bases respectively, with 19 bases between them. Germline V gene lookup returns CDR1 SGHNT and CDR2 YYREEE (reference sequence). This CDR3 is CASSWRDRKMYSNQPQHF. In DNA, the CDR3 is TGTGCCAGCAGCTGGAGGGACCGGAAAATGTATAGCAATCAGCCCCAGCATTTT.

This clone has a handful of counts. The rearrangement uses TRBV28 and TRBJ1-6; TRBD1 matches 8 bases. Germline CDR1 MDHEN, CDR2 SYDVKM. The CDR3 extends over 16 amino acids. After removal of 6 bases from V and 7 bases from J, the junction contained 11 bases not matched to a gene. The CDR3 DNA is TGTGCCAGCAGACTCTCTAAGGACAGGGACAATTCACCCCTCCACTTT. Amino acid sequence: CASRLSKDRDNSPLHF.

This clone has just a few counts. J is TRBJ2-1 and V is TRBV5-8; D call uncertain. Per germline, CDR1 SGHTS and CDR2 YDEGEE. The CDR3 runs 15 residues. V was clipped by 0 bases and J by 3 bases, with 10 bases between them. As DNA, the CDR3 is TGTGCCAGCAGCTTGGGGCGACAAGACTACAATGAGCAGTTCTTC. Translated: CASSLGRQDYNEQFF.

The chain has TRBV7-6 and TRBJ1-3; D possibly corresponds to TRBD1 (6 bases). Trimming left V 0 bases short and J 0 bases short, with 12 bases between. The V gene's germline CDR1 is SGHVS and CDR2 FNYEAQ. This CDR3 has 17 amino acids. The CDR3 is CASSLAQTGFSGNTIYF. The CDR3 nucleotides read TGTGCCAGCAGCTTAGCGCAGACAGGTTTCTCTGGAAACACCATATATTTT.

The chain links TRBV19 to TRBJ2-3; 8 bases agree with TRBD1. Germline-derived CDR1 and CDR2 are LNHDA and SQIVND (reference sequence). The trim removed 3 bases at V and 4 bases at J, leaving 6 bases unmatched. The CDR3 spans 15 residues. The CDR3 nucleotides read TGTGCCAGTAGTATCGGACAGGGAGTCCCAGATACGCAGTATTTT. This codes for CASSIGQGVPDTQYF.

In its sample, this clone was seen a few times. This CDR3 reads CSGSQGNEKLFF. In nucleotides, the CDR3 is TGCAGCGGTTCCCAGGGGAATGAAAAACTGTTTTTT. V and J are TRBV29-1 and TRBJ1-4, with D possibly TRBD1 on 6 matching bases. This CDR3 contains 12 residues. Germline CDR1 SQVTM, CDR2 ANQGSEA. Trimming took 7 bases from V and 5 from J, leaving 11 bases between them. The full variable domain, completed using reference TRBV29-1 and TRBJ1-4, is SAVISQKPSRDICQRGTSLTIQCQVDSQVTMMFWYRQQPGQSLTLIATANQGSEATYESGFVIDKFPISRPNLTFSTLTVSNMSPEDSSIYLCSGSQGNEKLFFGSGTQLSVL.

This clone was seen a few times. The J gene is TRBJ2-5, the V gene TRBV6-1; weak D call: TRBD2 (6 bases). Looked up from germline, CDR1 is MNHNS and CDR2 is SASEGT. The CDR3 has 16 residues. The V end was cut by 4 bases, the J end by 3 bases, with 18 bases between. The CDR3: CASSGPSYSGEETQYF. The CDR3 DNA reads TGTGCCAGCAGTGGACCCAGTTATTCGGGGGAAGAGACCCAGTACTTC.

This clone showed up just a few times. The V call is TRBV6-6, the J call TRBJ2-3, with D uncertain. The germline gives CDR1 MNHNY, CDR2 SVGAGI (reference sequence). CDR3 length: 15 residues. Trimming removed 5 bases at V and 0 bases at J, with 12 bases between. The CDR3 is CASSIGHPSTDTQYF. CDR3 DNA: TGTGCCAGCAGTATAGGGCATCCTAGCACAGATACGCAGTATTTT.

The DNA of the CDR3 is TGTGCCAGCTCCCCTCCCCCGGGGGGCACTGAAGCTTTCTTT. Amino acids: CASSPPPGGTEAFF. The V call is TRBV18, the J call TRBJ1-1, with a weak D call TRBD1 (5 bases). Trimming shortened V by 6 bases and J by 4 bases, and 15 bases separated the two germline ends. Germline V gene data show CDR1 as KGHSH and CDR2 as LQKENI. The CDR3 length is 14 residues.

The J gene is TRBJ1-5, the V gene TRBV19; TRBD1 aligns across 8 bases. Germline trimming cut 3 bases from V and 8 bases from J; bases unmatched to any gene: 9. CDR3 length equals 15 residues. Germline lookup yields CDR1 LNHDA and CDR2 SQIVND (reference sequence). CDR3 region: CASSIPRGRVEPQHF. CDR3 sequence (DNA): TGTGCCAGTAGTATCCCCAGGGGGCGCGTGGAGCCCCAGCATTTT.

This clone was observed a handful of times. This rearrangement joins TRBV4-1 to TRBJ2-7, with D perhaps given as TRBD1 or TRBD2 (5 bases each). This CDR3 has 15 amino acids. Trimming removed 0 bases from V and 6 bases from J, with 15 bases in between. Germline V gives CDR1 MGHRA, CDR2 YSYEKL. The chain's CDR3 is CASSQEGTARSEQYF. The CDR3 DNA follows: TGCGCCAGCAGCCAAGAGGGGACGGCTAGATCCGAGCAGTACTTC.

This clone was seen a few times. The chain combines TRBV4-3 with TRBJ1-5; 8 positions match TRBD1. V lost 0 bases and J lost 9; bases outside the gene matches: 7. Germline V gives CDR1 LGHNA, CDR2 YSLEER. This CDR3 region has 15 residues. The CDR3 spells CASSQDRTGFLPQHF. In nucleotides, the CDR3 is TGCGCCAGCAGCCAAGATCGGACAGGGTTTCTGCCCCAGCATTTT.

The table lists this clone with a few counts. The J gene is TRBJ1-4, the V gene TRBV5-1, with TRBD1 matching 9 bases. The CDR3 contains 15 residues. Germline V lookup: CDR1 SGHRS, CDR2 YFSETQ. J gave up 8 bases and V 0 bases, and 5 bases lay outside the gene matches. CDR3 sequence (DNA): TGCGCCAGCAGCTTGGAGGGACAGGGAGTGGAAAAACTGTTTTTT. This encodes CASSLEGQGVEKLFF. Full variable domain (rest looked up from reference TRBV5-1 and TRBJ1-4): KAGVTQTPRYLIKTRGQQVTLSCSPISGHRSVSWYQQTPGQGLQFLFEYFSETQRNKGNFPGRFSGRQFSNSRSEMNVSTLELGDSALYLCASSLEGQGVEKLFFGSGTQLSVL.

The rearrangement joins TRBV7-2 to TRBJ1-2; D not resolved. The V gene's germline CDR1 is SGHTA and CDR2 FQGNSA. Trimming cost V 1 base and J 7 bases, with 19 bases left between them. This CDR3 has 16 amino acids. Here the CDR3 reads CASSLGLLPSSGGYTF. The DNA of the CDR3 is TGTGCCAGCAGCTTAGGTCTCCTGCCGTCAAGCGGTGGCTACACCTTC. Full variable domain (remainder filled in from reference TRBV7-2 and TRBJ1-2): GAGVSQSPSNKVTEKGKDVELRCDPISGHTALYWYRQSLGQGLEFLIYFQGNSAPDKSGLPSDRFSAERTGGSVSTLTIQRTQQEDSAVYLCASSLGLLPSSGGYTFGSGTRLTVV.

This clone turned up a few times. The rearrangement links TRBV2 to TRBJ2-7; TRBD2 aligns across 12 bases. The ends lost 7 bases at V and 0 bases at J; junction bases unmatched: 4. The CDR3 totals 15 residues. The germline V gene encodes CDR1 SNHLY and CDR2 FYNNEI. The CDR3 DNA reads TGTGCCAGCATTAGGACTAGCGGGGTCTCCTACGAGCAGTACTTC. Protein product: CASIRTSGVSYEQYF.

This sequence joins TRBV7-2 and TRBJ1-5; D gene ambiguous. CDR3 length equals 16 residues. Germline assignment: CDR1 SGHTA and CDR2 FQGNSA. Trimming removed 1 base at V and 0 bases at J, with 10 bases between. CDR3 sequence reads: CASSLGNRDSNQPQHF. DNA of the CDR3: TGTGCCAGCAGCTTAGGCAATAGGGATAGCAATCAGCCCCAGCATTTT.

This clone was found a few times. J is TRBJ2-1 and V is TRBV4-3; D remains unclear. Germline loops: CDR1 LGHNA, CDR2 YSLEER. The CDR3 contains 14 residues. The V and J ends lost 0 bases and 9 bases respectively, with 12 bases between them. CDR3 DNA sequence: TGCGCCAGCAGCCAAGAACCGACGCGCACTGAGCAGTTCTTC. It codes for CASSQEPTRTEQFF.

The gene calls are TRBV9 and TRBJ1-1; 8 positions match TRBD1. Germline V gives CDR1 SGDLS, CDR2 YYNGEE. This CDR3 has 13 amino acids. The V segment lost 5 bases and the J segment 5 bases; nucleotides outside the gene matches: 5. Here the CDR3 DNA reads TGTGCCAGCAGTGAACAGGGGGGGACTGAAGCTTTCTTT. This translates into CASSEQGGTEAFF. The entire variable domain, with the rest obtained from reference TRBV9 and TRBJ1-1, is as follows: DSGVTQTPKHLITATGQRVTLRCSPRSGDLSVYWYQQSLDQGLQFLIQYYNGEERAKGNILERFSAQQFPDLHSELNLSSLELGDSALYFCASSEQGGTEAFFGQGTRLTVV.

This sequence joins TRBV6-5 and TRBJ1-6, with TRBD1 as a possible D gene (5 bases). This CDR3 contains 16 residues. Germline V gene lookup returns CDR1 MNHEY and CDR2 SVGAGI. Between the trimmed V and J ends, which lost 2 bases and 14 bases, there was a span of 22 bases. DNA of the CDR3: TGTGCCAGCAGTTACCGGGACCCCGAGGATGAAGGGGCCCTCCACTTT. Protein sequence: CASSYRDPEDEGALHF.

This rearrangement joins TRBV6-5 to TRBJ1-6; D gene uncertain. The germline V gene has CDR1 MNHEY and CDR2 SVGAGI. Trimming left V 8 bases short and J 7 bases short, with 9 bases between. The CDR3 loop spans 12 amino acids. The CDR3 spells CASLTGNSPLHF. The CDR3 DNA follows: TGTGCCAGCCTTACGGGGAATTCACCCCTCCACTTT.

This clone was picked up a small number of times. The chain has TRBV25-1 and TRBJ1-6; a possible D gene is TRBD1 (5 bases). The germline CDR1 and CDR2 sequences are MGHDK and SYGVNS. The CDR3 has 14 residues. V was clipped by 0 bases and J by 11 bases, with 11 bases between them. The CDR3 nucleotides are TGTGCCAGCAGTGAATATTCGCAGGGAACACCCCTCCACTTT. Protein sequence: CASSEYSQGTPLHF.

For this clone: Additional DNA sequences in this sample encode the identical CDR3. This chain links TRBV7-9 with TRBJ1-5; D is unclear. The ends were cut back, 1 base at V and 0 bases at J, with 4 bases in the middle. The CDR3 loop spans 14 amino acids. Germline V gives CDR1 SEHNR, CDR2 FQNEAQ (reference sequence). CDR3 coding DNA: TGTGCCAGCAGCTTAGTTAGTAGCAATCAGCCCCAGCATTTT. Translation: CASSLVSSNQPQHF.

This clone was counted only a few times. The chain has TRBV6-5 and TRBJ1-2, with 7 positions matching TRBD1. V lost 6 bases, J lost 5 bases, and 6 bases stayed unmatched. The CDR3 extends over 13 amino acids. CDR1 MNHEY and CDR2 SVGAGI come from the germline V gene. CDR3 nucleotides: TGTGCCAGCAGGCCTACAGGGGTGTATGGCTACACCTTC. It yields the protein CASRPTGVYGYTF.

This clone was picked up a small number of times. CDR3 protein: CAWSGRTATTNEKLFF. CDR3 DNA sequence: TGTGCCTGGAGTGGGAGGACCGCGACAACTAATGAAAAACTGTTTTTT. The V call is TRBV30, the J call TRBJ1-4; D is undetermined. The germline CDR1 and CDR2 sequences are GTSNPN and SVGIG (reference sequence). There are 16 residues in the CDR3. Trimming shortened V by 1 base and J by 0 bases, and 12 bases separated the two germline ends.

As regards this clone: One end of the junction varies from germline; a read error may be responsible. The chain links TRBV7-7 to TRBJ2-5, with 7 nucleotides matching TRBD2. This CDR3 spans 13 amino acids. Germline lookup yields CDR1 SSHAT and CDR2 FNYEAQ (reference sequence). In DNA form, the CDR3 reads TGTGCTAGCAGTACCTATAGCGGGGAGACCCAGTACTTC. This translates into CASSTYSGETQYF.

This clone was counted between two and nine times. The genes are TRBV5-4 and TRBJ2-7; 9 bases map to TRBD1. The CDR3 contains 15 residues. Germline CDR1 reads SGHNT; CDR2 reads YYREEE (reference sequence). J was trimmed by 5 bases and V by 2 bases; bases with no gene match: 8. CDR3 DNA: TGTGCCAGCAGCTTTCAGCGGGACAGGGACCACGAGCAGTACTTC. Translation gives CASSFQRDRDHEQYF.

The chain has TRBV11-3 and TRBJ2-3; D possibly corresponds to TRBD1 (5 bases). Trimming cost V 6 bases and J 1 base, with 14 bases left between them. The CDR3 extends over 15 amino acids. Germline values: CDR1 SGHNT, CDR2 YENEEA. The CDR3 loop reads CASSSTGPGTDTQYF. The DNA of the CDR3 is TGTGCCAGCAGTTCAACAGGACCGGGCACAGATACGCAGTATTTT.

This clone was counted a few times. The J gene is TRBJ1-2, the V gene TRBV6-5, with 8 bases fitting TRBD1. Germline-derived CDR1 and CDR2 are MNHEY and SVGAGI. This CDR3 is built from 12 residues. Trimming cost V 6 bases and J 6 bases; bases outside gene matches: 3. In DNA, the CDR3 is TGTGCCAGCAGGGACAGGGCCGATGGCTACACCTTC. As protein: CASRDRADGYTF.

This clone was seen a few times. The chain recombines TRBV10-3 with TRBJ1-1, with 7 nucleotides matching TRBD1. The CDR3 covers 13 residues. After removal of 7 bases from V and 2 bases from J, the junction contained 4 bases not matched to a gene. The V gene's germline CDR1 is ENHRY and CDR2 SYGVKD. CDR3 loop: CAITGQSNTEAFF. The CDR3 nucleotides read TGTGCCATCACGGGACAGAGTAACACTGAAGCTTTCTTT.

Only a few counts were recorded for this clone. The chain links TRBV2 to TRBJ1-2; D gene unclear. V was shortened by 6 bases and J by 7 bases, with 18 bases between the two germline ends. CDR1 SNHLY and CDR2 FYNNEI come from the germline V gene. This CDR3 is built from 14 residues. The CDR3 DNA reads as TGTGCCAGCAGCCCCACACGGGCGGAGTCTGGCTACACCTTC. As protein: CASSPTRAESGYTF.

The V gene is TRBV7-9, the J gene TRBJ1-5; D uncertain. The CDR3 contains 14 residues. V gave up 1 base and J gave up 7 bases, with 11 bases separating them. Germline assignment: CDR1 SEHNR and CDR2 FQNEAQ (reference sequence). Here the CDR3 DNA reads TGTGCCAGCAGCTTAGAAGGCGGACGACAGCCCCAGCATTTT. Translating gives CASSLEGGRQPQHF.